This T cell receptor beta chain originates from a study of PD-L1 blockade in urothelial cancer. Whole-study context: Blood drawn 3 weeks (second dose) and 6 weeks after treatment start was analyzed. Per blood sample, T cells had a median of approximately 150,000.

Time point of the sample: pretreatment peripheral blood. Patients presented with locally advanced or metastatic urothelial carcinoma. Germline V CDR1 and CDR2: MDHEN, SYDVKM. Trimming took 6 bases from V and 3 from J, leaving 32 bases between them. The CDR3 spans 20 residues. Synthetic analogs of TCR templates were spiked into every PCR. The data were produced by immunoSEQ multiplex PCR, yet TCRdb's version contains in-frame clones alone and is incomplete. The sample lists tens of thousands of clones, about 90% occurring once. The chain uses TRBV28 and TRBJ1-1; tentatively, D is TRBD1 (5 bases). The specimen was PBMCs, collected around atezolizumab (anti-PD-L1) treatment. The clonotype was recovered from a man aged 60-69 years with urothelial cancer. The CDR3 bases are TGTGCCAGCAGCCCCCCATACGGAGACGGGGGGAGGGTAGTGGACACTGAAGCTTTCTTT. The encoded protein is CASSPPYGDGGRVVDTEAFF. The whole variable domain, filled in from reference TRBV28 and TRBJ1-1, reads DVKVTQSSRYLVKRTGEKVFLECVQDMDHENMFWYRQDPGLGLRLIYFSYDVKMKEKGDIPEGYSVSREKKERFSLILESASTNQTSMYLCASSPPYGDGGRVVDTEAFFGQGTRLTVV.